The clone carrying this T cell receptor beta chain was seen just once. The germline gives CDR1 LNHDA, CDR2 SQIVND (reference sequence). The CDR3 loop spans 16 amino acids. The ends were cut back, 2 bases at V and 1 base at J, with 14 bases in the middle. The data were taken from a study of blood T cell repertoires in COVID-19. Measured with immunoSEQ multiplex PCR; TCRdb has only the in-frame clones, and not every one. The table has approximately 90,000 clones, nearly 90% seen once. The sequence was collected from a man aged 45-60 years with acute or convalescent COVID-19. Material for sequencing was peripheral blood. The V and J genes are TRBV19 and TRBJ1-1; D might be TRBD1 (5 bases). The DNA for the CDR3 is TGTGCCAGTAGTATAAGGCAGGGTCTACCGAACACTGAAGCTTTCTTT. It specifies CASSIRQGLPNTEAFF.